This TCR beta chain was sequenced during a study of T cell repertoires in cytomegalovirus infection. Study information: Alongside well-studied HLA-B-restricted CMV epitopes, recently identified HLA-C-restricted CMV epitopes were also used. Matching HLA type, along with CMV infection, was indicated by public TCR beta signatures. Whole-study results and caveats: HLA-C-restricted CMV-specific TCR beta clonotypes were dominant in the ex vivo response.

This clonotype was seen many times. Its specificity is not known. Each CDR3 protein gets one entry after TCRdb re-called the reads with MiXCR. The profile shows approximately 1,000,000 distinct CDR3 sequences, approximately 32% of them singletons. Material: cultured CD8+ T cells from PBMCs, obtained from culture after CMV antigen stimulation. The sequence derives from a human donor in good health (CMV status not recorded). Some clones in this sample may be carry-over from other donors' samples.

The CDR3 region is CASSPTGQGSPLHF. The CDR3 DNA reads TGTGCCAGCAGTCCTACCGGACAGGGCTCACCCCTCCACTTT. The chain joins TRBV27 to TRBJ1-6; 8 positions agree with TRBD1. This CDR3 comprises 14 residues. The trim removed 5 bases at V and 10 bases at J, leaving 7 bases unmatched. The germline gives CDR1 MNHEY, CDR2 SMNVEV (reference sequence).